This T cell receptor (beta chain) is drawn from a study of beta chain features in type 1 diabetes. Study results and caveats: Type 1 diabetes patients had TCRB CDR3s that were shorter (moderately but significantly so) in all four CD4+ subsets.

The CDR3 has 15 amino acids. V dropped 3 bases and J dropped 4 bases, with 13 bases sitting between them. Germline CDR1 reads SNHLY; CDR2 reads FYNNEI. As for this clone: Its antigen is currently unknown.

The sequenced template was cDNA made from the entire isolated RNA. Here immunoSEQ multiplex PCR was the method, and the copy in TCRdb shows in-frame clones only, minus some. In the table there are just under 150,000 clones, about 13% of which are singletons. The sequence derives from a man between 18 and 35 years old with type 1 diabetes. The chain employs TRBV2 and TRBJ2-1; no definite D call. The sample taken for sequencing was central memory CD4+ T cells from blood. CDR3 coding DNA: TGTGCCAGCAGTGAGGATGGTCAGGTTTACAATGAGCAGTTCTTC. Protein product: CASSEDGQVYNEQFF.